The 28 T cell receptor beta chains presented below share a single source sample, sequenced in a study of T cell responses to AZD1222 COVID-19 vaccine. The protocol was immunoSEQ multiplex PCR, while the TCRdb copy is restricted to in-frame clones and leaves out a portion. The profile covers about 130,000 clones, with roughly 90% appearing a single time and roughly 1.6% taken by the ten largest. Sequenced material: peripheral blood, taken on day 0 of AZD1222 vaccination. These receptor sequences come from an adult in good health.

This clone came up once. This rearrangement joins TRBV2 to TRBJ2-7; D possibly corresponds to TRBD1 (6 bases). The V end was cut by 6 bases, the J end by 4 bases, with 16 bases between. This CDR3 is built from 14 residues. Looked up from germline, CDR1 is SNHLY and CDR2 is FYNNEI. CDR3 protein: CASSLQGAPYEQYF. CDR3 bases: TGTGCCAGCAGCCTACAGGGCGCGCCTTACGAGCAGTACTTC.

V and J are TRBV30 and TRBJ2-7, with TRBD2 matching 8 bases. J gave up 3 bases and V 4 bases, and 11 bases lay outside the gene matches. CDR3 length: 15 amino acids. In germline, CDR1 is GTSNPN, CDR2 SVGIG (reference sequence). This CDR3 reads CAWNPLAGGIYEQYF. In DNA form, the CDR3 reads TGTGCCTGGAACCCCCTAGCGGGTGGCATCTACGAGCAGTACTTC.

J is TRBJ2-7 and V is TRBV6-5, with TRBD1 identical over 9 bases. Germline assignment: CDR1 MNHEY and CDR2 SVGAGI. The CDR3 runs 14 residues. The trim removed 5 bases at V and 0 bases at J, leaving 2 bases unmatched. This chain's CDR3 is CASSPTGGSYEQYF. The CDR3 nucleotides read TGTGCCAGCAGTCCGACAGGGGGCTCCTACGAGCAGTACTTC.

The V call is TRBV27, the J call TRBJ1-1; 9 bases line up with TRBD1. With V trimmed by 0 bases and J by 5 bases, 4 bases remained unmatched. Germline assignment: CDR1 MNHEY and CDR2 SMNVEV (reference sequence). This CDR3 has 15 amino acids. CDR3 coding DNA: TGTGCCAGCAGTTTATCCCTGGGACAGGGAACTGAAGCTTTCTTT. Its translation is CASSLSLGQGTEAFF.

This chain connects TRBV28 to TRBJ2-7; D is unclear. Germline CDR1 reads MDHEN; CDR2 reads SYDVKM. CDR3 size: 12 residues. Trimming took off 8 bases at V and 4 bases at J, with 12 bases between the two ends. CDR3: CASGANSYEQYF. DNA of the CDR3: TGTGCCAGCGGAGCTAACTCGTACGAGCAGTACTTC.

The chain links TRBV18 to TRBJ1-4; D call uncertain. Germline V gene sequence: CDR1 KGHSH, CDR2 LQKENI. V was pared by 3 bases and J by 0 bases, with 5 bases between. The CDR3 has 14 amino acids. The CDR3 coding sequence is TGTGCCAGCTCACCGGCACCAACTAATGAAAAACTGTTTTTT. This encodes CASSPAPTNEKLFF.

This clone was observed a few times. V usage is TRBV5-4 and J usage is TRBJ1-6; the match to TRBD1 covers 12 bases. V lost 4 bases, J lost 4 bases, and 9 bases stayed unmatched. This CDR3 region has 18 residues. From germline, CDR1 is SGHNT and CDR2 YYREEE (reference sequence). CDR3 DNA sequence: TGTGCCAGCAGCCCGGGACAGGGGGCGCCTGGGTATAATTCACCCCTCCACTTT. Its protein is CASSPGQGAPGYNSPLHF.

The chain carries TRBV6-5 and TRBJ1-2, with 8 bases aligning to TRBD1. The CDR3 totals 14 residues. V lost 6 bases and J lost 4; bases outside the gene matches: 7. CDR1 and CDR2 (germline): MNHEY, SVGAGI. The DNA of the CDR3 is TGTGCCAGCAGACAGGGGGGCCGGGCCTATGGCTACACCTTC. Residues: CASRQGGRAYGYTF.

CDR3 DNA: TGCAGCGCAAGAAGGGGACAGGTCGTTTTTCTGAACACTGAAGCTTTCTTT. It codes for CSARRGQVVFLNTEAFF. V is TRBV29-1 and J is TRBJ1-1; 8 bases line up with TRBD1. This CDR3 has 17 residues. V trimming: 7 bases; J trimming: 0 bases; junction bases outside the gene matches: 16. From germline, CDR1 is SQVTM and CDR2 ANQGSEA.

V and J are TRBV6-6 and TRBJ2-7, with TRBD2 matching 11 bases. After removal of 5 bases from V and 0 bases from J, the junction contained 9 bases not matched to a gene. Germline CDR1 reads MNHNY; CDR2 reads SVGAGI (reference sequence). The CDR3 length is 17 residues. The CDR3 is CASSRAGTSGRSYEQYF. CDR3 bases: TGTGCCAGCAGTCGCGCCGGGACTAGCGGACGCTCCTACGAGCAGTACTTC.

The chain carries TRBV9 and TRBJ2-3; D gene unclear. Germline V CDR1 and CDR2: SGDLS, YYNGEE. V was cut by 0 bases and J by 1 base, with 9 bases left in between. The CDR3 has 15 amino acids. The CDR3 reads CASSVEVRGTDTQYF. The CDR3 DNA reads TGTGCCAGCAGCGTAGAGGTACGTGGCACAGATACGCAGTATTTT.

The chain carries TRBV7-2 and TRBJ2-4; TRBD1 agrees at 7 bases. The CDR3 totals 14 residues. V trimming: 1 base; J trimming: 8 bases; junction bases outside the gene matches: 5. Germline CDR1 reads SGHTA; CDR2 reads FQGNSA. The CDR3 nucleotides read TGTGCCAGCAGCTTAGTAGGGGGCGCGGACATTCAGTACTTC. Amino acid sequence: CASSLVGGADIQYF. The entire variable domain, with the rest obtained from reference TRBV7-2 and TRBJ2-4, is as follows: GAGVSQSPSNKVTEKGKDVELRCDPISGHTALYWYRQSLGQGLEFLIYFQGNSAPDKSGLPSDRFSAERTGGSVSTLTIQRTQQEDSAVYLCASSLVGGADIQYFGAGTRLSVL.

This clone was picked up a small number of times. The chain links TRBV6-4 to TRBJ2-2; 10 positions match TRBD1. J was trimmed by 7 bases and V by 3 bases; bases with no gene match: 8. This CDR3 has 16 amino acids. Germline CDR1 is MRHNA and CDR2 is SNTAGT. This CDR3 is CASSDSPGQGSGELFF. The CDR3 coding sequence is TGTGCCAGCAGTGATTCTCCGGGACAGGGGAGCGGGGAGCTGTTTTTT.

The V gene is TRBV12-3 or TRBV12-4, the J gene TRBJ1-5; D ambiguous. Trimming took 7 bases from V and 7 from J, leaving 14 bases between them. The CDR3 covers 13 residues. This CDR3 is CASTLLPEQPQHF. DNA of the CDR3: TGTGCCAGCACCTTACTCCCAGAACAGCCCCAGCATTTT.

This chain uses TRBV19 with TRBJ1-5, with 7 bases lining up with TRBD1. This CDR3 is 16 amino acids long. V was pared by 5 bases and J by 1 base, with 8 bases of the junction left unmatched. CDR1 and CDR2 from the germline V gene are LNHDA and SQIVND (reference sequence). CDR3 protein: CASSLNRGSSNQPQHF. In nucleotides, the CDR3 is TGTGCCAGTAGTCTAAACAGGGGATCAAGCAATCAGCCCCAGCATTTT. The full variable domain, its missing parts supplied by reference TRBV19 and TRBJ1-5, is DGGITQSPKYLFRKEGQNVTLSCEQNLNHDAMYWYRQDPGQGLRLIYYSQIVNDFQKGDIAEGYSVSREKKESFPLTVTSAQKNPTAFYLCASSLNRGSSNQPQHFGDGTRLSIL.

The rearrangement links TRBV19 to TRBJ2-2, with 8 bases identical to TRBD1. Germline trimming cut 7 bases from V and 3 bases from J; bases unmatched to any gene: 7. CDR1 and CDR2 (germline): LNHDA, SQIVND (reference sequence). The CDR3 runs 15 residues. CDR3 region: CASTPLDRDTGELFF. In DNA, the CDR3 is TGTGCCAGTACTCCTTTGGACAGGGACACCGGGGAGCTGTTTTTT.

This chain's CDR3 is CASSLRGNYEQYF. The DNA for the CDR3 is TGTGCCAGCAGCCTCAGGGGGAACTACGAGCAGTACTTC. This chain joins TRBV9 and TRBJ2-7; 7 bases are shared with TRBD1. V shed 4 bases, J shed 3 bases, and the junction held 4 bases outside the gene matches. This CDR3 region has 13 residues. Germline CDR1 is SGDLS and CDR2 is YYNGEE. Supplemented by reference TRBV9 and TRBJ2-7, the full variable domain reads DSGVTQTPKHLITATGQRVTLRCSPRSGDLSVYWYQQSLDQGLQFLIQYYNGEERAKGNILERFSAQQFPDLHSELNLSSLELGDSALYFCASSLRGNYEQYFGPGTRLTVT.

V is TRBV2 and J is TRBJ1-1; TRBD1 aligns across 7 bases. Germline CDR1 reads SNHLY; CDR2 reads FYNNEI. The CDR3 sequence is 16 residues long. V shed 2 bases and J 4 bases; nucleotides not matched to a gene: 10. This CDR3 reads CASSERQGGAVTEAFF. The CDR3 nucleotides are TGTGCCAGCAGTGAAAGACAGGGTGGGGCGGTCACTGAAGCTTTCTTT.

This chain's CDR3 is CASSYSRGNGNTIYF. The CDR3 DNA follows: TGTGCCAGCAGTTACTCAAGGGGGAATGGAAACACCATATATTTT. The V call is TRBV6-5, the J call TRBJ1-3, with a possible D match to TRBD1 (6 bases). CDR1 is MNHEY and CDR2 is SVGAGI in the germline V gene. The CDR3 covers 15 residues. Trimming removed 0 bases at V and 3 bases at J, with 9 bases between.

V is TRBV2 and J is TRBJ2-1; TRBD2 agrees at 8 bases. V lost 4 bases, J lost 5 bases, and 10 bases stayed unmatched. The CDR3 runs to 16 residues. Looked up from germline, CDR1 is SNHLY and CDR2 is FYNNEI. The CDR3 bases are TGTGCCAGCAGTGTGTCGGGAGGGCCTAGGGACAATGAGCAGTTCTTC. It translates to CASSVSGGPRDNEQFF.

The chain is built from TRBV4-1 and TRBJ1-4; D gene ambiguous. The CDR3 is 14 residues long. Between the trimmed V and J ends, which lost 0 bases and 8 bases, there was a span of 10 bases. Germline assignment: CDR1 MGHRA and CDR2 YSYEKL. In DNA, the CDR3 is TGCGCCAGCAGCCAAGAGAGGGCGTGGGAAAAACTGTTTTTT. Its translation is CASSQERAWEKLFF.

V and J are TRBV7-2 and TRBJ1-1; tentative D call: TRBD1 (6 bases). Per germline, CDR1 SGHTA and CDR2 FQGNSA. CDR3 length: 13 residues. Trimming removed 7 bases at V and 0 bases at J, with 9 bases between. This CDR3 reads CASNQGLNTEAFF. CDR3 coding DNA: TGTGCCAGCAATCAGGGGCTGAACACTGAAGCTTTCTTT.

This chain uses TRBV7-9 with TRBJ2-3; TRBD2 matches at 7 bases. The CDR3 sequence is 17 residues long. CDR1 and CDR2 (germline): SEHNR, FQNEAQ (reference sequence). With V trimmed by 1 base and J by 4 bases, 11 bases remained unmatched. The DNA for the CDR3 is TGTGCCAGCAGCTTAGATACTGGCGGGAGTATCGCAGATACGCAGTATTTT. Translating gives CASSLDTGGSIADTQYF.

CDR3 region: CASSQDENIQYF. The CDR3 DNA reads as TGTGCCAGCAGCCAAGACGAAAACATTCAGTACTTC. The gene calls are TRBV12-3 or TRBV12-4 and TRBJ2-4; D remains ambiguous. This CDR3 has 12 residues. Trimming pared 6 bases from V and 5 bases from J, leaving 8 bases between.

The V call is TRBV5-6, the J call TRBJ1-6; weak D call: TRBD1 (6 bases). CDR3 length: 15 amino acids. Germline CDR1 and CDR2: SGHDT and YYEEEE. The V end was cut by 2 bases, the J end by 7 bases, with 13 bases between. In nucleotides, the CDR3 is TGTGCCAGCAGCTTTCCGCAGGGGCAAAATTCACCCCTCCACTTT. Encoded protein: CASSFPQGQNSPLHF.

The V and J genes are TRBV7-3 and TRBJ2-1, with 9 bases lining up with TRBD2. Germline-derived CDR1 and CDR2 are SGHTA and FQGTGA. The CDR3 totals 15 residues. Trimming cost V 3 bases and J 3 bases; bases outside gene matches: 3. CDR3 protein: CASSLAGGHYNEQFF. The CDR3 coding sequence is TGTGCCAGCAGCTTGGCGGGAGGGCACTACAATGAGCAGTTCTTC.

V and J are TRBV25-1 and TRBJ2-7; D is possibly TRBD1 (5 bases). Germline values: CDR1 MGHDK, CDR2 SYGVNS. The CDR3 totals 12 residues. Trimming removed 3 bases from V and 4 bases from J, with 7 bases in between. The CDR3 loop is CASSDRAYEQYF. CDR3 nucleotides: TGTGCCAGCAGTGACAGGGCGTACGAGCAGTACTTC.

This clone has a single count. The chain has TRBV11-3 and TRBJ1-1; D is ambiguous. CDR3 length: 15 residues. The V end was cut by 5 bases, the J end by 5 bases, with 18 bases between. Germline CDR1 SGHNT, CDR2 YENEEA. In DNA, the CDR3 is TGTGCCAGCAGCCAAAAGACAACCCCTACTACTGAAGCTTTCTTT. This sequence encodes CASSQKTTPTTEAFF. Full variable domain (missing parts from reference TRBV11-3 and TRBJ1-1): EAGVVQSPRYKIIEKKQPVAFWCNPISGHNTLYWYLQNLGQGPELLIRYENEEAVDDSQLPKDRFSAERLKGVDSTLKIQPAELGDSAVYLCASSQKTTPTTEAFFGQGTRLTVV.